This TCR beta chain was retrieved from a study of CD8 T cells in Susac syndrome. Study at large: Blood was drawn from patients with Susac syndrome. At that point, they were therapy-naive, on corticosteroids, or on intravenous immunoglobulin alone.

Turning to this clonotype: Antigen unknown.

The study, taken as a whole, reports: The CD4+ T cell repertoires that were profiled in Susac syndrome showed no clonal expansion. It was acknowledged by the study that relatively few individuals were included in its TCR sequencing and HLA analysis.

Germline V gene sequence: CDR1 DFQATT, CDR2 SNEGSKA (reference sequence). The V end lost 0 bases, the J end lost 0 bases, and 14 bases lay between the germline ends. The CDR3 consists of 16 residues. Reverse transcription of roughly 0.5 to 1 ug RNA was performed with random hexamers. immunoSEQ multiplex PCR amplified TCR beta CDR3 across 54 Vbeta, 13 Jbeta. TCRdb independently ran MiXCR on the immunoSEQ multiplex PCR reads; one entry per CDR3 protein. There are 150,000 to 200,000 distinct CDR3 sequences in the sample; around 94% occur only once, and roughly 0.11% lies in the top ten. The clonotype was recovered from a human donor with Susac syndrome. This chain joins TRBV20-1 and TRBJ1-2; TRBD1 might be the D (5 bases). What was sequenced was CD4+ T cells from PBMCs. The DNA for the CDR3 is TGCAGTGCTAGAGATAGAGGGGTGGGAGCTAACTATGGCTACACCTTC. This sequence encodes CSARDRGVGANYGYTF.